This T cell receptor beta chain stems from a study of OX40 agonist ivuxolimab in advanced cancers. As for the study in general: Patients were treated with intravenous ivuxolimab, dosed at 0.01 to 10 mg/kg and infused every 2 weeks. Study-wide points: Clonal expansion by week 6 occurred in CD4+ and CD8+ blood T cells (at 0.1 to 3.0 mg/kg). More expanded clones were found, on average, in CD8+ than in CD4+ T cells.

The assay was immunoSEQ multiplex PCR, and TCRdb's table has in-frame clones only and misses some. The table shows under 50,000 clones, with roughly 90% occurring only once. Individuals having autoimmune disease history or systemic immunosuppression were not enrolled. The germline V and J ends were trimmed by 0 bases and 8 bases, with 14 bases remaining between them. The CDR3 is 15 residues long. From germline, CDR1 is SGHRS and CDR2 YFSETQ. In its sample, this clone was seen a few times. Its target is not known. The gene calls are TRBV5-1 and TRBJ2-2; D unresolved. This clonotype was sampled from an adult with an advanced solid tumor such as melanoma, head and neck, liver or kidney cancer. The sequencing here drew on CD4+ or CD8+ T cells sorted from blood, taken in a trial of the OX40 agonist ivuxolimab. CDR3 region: CASSLATPVRGELFF. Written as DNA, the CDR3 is TGCGCCAGCAGCTTGGCTACTCCGGTTAGGGGGGAGCTGTTTTTT.